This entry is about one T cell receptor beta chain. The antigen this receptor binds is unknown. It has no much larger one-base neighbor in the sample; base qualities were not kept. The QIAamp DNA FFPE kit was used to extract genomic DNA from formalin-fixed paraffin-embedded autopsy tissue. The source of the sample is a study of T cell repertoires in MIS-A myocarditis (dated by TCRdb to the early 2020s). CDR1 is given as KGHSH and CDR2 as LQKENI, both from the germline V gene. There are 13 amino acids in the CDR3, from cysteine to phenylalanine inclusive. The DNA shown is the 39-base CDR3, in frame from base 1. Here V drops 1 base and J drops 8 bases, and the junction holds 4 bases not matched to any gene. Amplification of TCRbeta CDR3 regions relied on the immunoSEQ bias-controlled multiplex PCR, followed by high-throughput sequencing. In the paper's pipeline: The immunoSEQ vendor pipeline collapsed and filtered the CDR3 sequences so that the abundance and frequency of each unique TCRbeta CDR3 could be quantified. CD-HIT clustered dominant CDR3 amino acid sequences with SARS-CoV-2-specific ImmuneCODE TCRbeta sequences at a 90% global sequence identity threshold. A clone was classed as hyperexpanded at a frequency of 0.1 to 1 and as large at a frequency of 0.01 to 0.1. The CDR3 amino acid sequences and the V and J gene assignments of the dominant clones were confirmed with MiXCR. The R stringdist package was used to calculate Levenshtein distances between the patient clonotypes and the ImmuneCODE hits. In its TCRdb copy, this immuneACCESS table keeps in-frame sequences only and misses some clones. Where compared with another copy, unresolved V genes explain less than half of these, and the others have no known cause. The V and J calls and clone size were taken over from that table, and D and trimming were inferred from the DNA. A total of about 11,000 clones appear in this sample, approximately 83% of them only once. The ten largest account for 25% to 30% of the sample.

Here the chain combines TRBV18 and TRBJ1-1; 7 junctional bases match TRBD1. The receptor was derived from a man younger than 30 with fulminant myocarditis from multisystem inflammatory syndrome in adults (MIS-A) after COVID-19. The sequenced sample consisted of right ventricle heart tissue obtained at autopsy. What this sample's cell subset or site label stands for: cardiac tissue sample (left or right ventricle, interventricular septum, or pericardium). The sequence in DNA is TGTGCCAGCTCACCACGAAAGACAGGGGAAGCTTTCTTT. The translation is CASSPRKTGEAFF.